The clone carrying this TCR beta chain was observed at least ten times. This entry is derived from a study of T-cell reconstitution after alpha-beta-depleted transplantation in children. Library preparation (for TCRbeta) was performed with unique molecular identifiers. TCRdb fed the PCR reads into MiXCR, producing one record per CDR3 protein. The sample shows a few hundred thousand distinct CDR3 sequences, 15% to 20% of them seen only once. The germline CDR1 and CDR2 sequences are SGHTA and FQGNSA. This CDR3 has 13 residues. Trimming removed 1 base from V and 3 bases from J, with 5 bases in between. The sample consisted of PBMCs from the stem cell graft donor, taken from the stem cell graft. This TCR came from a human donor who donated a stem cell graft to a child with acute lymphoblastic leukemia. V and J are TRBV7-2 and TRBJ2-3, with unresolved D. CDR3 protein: CASSLVITDTQYF. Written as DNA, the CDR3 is TGTGCCAGCAGCTTAGTGATTACAGATACGCAGTATTTT.